Below are 2 T cell receptor beta chains sequenced from a single sample in a study of T cells in Graves' hyperthyroidism and ophthalmopathy. Amplification of TCR beta CDR3 regions was performed using RNA transcripts as template. With the HTBI primer set, the TCR CDR3 went through a first round of RT-PCR. One entry per CDR3 protein results from TCRdb running MiXCR on the multiplex PCR reads. Here the sample spans about 560,000 distinct CDR3 sequences, 16% being singletons. The sequenced sample consisted of blood. The receptor source for this set is a woman aged 18-29 years with Graves' hyperthyroidism.

The J gene is TRBJ2-7, the V gene TRBV4-2; 14 bases are shared with TRBD2. Germline V gene lookup returns CDR1 LGHNA and CDR2 YNFKEQ. CDR3 length equals 16 residues. V was pared by 3 bases and J by 2 bases, with 3 bases of the junction left unmatched. The CDR3 is CASSQTTSGRAYEQYF. The CDR3 region has the DNA TGTGCCAGCAGCCAGACGACTAGCGGGAGGGCCTACGAGCAGTACTTC.

The genes are TRBV6-1 and TRBJ2-1; 7 bases are shared with TRBD1. The CDR3 has 16 amino acids. CDR1 and CDR2 from the germline V gene are MNHNS and SASEGT. Unmatched junction bases numbered 14, after V lost 2 bases and J lost 10 bases. In DNA, the CDR3 is TGTGCCAGCAGTGAACTTGGAAGAACAGGGGAACACGAGCAGTTCTTC. Amino acid sequence: CASSELGRTGEHEQFF.